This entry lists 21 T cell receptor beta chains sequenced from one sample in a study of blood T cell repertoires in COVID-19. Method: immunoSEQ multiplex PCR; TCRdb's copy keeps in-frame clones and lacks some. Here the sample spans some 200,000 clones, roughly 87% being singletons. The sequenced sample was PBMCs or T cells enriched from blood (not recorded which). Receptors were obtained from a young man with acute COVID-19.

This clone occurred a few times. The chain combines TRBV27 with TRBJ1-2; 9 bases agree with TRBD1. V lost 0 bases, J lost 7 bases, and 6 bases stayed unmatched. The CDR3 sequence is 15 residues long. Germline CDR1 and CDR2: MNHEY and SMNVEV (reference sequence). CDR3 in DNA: TGTGCCAGCAGTTTATCCCAACAGGGGGCTAGTGGCTACACCTTC. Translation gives CASSLSQQGASGYTF.

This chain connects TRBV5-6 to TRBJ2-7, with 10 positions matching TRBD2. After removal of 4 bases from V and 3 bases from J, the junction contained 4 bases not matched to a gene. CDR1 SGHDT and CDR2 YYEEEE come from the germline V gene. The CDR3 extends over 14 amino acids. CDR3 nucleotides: TGTGCCAGCAGCCCTGGACTAGCGGTCTACGAGCAGTACTTC. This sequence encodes CASSPGLAVYEQYF.

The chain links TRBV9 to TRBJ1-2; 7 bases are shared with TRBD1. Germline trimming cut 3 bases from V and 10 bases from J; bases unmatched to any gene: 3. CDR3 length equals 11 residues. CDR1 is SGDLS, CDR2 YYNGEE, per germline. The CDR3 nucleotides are TGTGCCAGCAGCGCTGGACAGGACTACACCTTC. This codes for CASSAGQDYTF.

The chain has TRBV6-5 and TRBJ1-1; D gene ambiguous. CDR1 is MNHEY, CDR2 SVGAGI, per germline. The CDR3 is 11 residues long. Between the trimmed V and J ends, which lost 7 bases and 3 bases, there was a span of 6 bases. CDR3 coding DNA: TGTGCCAGCACCTGGCACACTGAAGCTTTCTTT. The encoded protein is CASTWHTEAFF.

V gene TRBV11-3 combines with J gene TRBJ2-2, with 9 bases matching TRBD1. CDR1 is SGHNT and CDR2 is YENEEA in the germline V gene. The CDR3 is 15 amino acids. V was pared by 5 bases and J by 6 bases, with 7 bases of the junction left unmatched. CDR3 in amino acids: CASSPGQGTAGELFF. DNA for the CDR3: TGTGCCAGCAGCCCGGGACAGGGCACCGCCGGGGAGCTGTTTTTT. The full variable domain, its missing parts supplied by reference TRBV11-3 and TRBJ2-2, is EAGVVQSPRYKIIEKKQPVAFWCNPISGHNTLYWYLQNLGQGPELLIRYENEEAVDDSQLPKDRFSAERLKGVDSTLKIQPAELGDSAVYLCASSPGQGTAGELFFGEGSRLTVL.

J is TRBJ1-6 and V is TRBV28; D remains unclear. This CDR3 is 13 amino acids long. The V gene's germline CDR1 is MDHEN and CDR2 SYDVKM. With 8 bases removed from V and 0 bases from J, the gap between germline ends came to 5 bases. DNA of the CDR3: TGTGCCAGCTGGAGCTCCTATAATTCACCCCTCCACTTT. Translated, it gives CASWSSYNSPLHF.

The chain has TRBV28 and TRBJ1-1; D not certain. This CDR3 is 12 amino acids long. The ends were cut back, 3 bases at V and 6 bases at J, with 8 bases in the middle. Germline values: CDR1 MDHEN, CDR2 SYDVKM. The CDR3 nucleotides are TGTGCCAGCAGTTTGGCCCCCCCTGAAGCTTTCTTT. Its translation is CASSLAPPEAFF.

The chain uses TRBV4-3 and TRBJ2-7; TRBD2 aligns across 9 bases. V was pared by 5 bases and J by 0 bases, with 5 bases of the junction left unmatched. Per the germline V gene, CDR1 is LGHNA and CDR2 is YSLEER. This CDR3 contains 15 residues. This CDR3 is CASSAAGGGSYEQYF. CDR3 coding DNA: TGCGCCAGCAGCGCAGCGGGGGGCGGCTCCTACGAGCAGTACTTC.

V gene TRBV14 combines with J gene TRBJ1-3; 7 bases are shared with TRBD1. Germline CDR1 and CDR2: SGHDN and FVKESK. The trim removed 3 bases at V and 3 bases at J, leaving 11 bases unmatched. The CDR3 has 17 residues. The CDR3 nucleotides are TGTGCCAGCAGCCAGGACTCCGGGACAGTATATGGAAACACCATATATTTT. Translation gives CASSQDSGTVYGNTIYF.

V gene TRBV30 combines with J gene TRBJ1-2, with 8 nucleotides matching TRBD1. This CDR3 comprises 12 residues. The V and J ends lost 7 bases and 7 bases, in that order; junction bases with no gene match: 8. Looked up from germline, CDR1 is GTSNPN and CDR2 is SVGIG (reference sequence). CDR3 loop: CAFSDRERGYTF. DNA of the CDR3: TGTGCCTTTTCGGACAGGGAACGTGGCTACACCTTC.

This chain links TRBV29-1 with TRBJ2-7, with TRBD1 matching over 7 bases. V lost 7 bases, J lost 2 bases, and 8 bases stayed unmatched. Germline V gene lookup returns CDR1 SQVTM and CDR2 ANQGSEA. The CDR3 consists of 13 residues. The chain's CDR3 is CSARDSLTYEQYF. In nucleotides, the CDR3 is TGCAGCGCTAGGGACAGCTTGACCTACGAGCAGTACTTC.

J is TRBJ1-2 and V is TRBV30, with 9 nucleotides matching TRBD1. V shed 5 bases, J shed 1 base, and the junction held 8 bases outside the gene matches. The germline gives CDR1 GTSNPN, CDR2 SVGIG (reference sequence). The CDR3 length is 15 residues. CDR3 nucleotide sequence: TGTGCCTGGGAGGACAGGGGCCCTTTTAACTATGGCTACACCTTC. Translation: CAWEDRGPFNYGYTF.

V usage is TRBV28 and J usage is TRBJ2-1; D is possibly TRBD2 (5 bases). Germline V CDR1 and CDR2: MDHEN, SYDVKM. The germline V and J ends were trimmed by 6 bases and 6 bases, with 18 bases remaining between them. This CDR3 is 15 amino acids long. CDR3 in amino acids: CASSPTRAHTNEQFF. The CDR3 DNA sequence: TGTGCCAGCAGCCCAACGAGGGCCCATACCAATGAGCAGTTCTTC.

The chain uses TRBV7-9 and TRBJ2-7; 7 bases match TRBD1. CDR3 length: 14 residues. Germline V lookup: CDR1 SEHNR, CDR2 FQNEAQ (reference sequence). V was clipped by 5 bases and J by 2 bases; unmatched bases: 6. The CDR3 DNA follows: TGTGCCAGCAGCCCGGACAGGCCAGCCTACGAGCAGTACTTC. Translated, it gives CASSPDRPAYEQYF.

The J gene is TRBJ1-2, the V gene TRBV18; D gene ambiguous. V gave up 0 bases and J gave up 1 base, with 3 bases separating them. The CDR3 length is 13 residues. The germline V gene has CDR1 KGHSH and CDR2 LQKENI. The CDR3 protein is CASSPPLNYGYTF. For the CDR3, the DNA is TGTGCCAGCTCACCACCTCTTAACTATGGCTACACCTTC.

This chain's CDR3 is CASSLWGEGSEQYF. CDR3 DNA: TGTGCCAGCAGCTTATGGGGGGAGGGCAGCGAGCAGTACTTC. The chain uses TRBV7-8 and TRBJ2-7; the match to TRBD2 covers 7 bases. Looked up from germline, CDR1 is SGHVS and CDR2 is FQNEAQ. J was trimmed by 6 bases and V by 2 bases; bases with no gene match: 7. CDR3 length: 14 amino acids.

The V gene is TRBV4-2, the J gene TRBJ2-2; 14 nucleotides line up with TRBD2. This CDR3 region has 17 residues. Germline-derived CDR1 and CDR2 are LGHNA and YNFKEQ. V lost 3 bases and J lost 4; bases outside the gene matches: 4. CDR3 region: CASSQMGLAGVTGELFF. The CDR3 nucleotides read TGTGCCAGCAGCCAGATGGGACTAGCGGGGGTCACCGGGGAGCTGTTTTTT.

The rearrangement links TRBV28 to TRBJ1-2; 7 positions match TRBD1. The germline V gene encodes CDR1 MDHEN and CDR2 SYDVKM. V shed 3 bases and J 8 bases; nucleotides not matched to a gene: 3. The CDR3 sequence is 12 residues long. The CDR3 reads CASSLTGKGYTF. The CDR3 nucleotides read TGTGCCAGCAGTTTGACAGGGAAAGGCTACACCTTC.

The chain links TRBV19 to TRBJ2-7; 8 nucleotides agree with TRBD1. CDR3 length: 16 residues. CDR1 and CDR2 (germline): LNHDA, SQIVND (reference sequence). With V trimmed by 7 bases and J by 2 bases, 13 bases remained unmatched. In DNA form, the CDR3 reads TGTGCCAGTACCCCCTCCGGGCAGGGGGCCGCCTACGAGCAGTACTTC. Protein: CASTPSGQGAAYEQYF. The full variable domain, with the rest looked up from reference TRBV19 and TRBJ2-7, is DGGITQSPKYLFRKEGQNVTLSCEQNLNHDAMYWYRQDPGQGLRLIYYSQIVNDFQKGDIAEGYSVSREKKESFPLTVTSAQKNPTAFYLCASTPSGQGAAYEQYFGPGTRLTVT.

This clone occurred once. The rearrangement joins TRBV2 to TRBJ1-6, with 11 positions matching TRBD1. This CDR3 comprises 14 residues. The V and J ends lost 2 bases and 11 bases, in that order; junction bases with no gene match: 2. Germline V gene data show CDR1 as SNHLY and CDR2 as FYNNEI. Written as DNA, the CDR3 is TGTGCCAGCAGTGAAAGGGACAGGGGGACACCCCTCCACTTT. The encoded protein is CASSERDRGTPLHF.

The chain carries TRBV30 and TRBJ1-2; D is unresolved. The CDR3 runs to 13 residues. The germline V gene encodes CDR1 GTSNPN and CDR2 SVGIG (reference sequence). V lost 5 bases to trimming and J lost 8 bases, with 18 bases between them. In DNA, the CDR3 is TGTGCCTGGGGCCAACCCCTTTTCGGGGGCTACACCTTC. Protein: CAWGQPLFGGYTF.